This is a list of T cell receptor beta chains from one sample in a study of T cells after yellow fever vaccination. One entry per CDR3 protein, called by TCRdb with MiXCR from the 5' RACE reads. The table includes 250,000 to 350,000 distinct CDR3 sequences, around 4.5% detected once. The source material was PBMCs, sampled 15 days after the yellow fever booster vaccination. Source of these receptors: a man aged 18 to 30 who received the YFV17D yellow fever vaccine. Each CDR3 is given with its conserved first and last residue. D genes are given only for firm matches.

v_call d_call cdr3_aa
TRBV29-1 NA CSVEIGQDYTGELFF
TRBV5-4 NA CASRPLGYNEQFF
TRBV4-3 NA CASRLRRGGPTDTQYF
TRBV11-1 NA CASSPGAAYGYTF
TRBV6-6 NA CASSYLGRDQETQYF
TRBV12-3/TRBV12-4 TRBD2 CASSLQPGLAGATNTGELFF
TRBV7-9 NA CASSFGTYEQYF
TRBV7-9 TRBD2 CASSRGGGLYEQYF
TRBV5-1 NA CASSQGSGEKLFF
TRBV2 TRBD1 CASNRDRTYEQYF
TRBV7-6 NA CASSKERRADQPQHF
TRBV12-3/TRBV12-4 TRBD1 CASTPGQGRGQPQHF
TRBV7-9 NA CASAFGGISLDNSPLHF
TRBV12-3/TRBV12-4 NA CASSPPGLETQYF
TRBV18 NA CASSLEGEQPQHF
TRBV7-2 NA CASSRDRKETQYF
TRBV5-1 TRBD1 CASSLYGTATSGANVLTF
TRBV7-2 TRBD1 CASSNDRASYNEQFF
TRBV7-6 NA CASSKGGGRGTDTQYF
TRBV15 TRBD1 CATSPRFSGGEAFF
TRBV6-6 NA CASSYSIGGPFVEQYF
TRBV20-1 TRBD1 CSAMGDREPGGYTF
TRBV6-1 NA CASSVFSVYEAFF
TRBV15 NA CATSGTGSRQPQHF
TRBV9 NA CASSVVQDYGYTF
TRBV5-4 NA CASSFAGRASYNEQFF
TRBV29-1 NA CSARTDTDTQYF
TRBV4-3 NA CASPESSGARNIQYF
TRBV5-8 TRBD2 CASSLAGGAPSSTDTQYF
TRBV12-3/TRBV12-4 NA CASSFDGFYGYTF
TRBV5-1 NA CASSLDTRQDTQYF
TRBV11-2 TRBD1 CASSSKADRGLSGETQYF
TRBV27 NA CASSSAVYRETQYF
TRBV5-1 NA CASRTVPESAGELFF
TRBV29-1 NA CSVERHRNTGELFF
TRBV19 NA CASSVGSGNTIYF
TRBV25-1 TRBD1 CASSATGTGKTGELFF
TRBV7-9 TRBD1 CASSGGTENQPQHF
TRBV7-2 NA CASSFGGRVGNTIYF
TRBV5-1 TRBD1 CASSAYRGETQYF
TRBV4-3 TRBD1 CASSQDHRGQETQYF
TRBV29-1 NA CSVEVVDRRHEQFF
TRBV7-7 TRBD2 CASSLAPASGGTPYGEQFF
TRBV4-1 TRBD1 CASSPRDSPDTQYF
TRBV4-1 TRBD2 CASSQGVSGGIPTDTQYF
TRBV7-7 NA CASSLWGTNNEQFF
TRBV4-2 NA CASSQSPYPGTEQFF
TRBV5-8 TRBD1 CASNPGTGSFRGYTF
TRBV5-1 NA CASSSGTDQNQPQHF
TRBV7-6 NA CASSLGGQSHNEQFF
TRBV29-1 TRBD1 CSVEGGQSSSGANVLTF
TRBV5-1 NA CASSFPENYGYTF
TRBV10-3 NA CAIRTSTGGYEQFF
TRBV4-1 NA CASSQPTGGRTAFF